This T cell receptor delta chain was recorded in a study of gamma-delta chains in newborns, infants, children. TCRdb re-called clones from the reads using CATT. Seen here are around 4,300 delta-chain clones, 3% to 3.5% observed once, and the top ten hold over 9.5%. The CDR3 runs to 20 residues. Germline loops: CDR1 GEAIGNYY, CDR2 EKD. This clone was seen a few times. This probably arose from a read error, given a far larger clone one base away. The sample carries other DNA sequences with the same CDR3. Source material: blood. The TCR comes from a child who was a newborn, infant or young child, either healthy, febrile or measles-vaccinated (not recorded which). V and J are TRDV2 and TRDJ3; TRDD3 aligns across 11 bases. Here the CDR3 DNA reads TGTGCCTGTGACACGCTGGGGGATACTCTTAACTCCTGGGACACCCGACAGATGTTCTTC. This gives the protein CACDTLGDTLNSWDTRQMFF.